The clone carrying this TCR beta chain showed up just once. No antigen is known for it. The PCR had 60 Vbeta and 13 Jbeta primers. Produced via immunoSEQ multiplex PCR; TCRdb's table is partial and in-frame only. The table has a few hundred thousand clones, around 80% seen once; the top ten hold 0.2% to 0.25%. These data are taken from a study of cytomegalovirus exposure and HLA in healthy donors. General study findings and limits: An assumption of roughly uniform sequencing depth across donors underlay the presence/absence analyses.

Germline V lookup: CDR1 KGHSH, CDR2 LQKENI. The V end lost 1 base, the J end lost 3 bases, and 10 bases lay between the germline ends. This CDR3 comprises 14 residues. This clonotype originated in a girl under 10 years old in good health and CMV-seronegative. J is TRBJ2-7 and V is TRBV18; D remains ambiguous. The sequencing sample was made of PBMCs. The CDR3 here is CASSPRSRDYEQYF. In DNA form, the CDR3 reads TGTGCCAGCTCACCACGGAGCCGAGACTACGAGCAGTACTTC.